The clone carrying this T cell receptor beta chain was observed a few times. The J segment lost 5 bases and the V segment lost 7 bases, leaving 8 bases of the junction unmatched. Germline V CDR1 and CDR2: MGHDK, SYGVNS. CDR3 length equals 14 residues. Clones were read by immunoSEQ multiplex PCR, and TCRdb kept only the in-frame ones, dropping some. The sample records around 70,000 clones, 90% being singletons. The source of the sample is a study of cytotoxic CD8 clonotypes in ibrutinib-treated CLL. This specimen was PBMCs, taken after 12 months of ibrutinib treatment. The chain uses TRBV25-1 and TRBJ2-5; 9 bases align to TRBD1. The clonotype originates from a human donor with chronic lymphocytic leukemia. The chain's CDR3 is CASTGQGTSETQYF. In DNA form, the CDR3 reads TGTGCCAGCACCGGACAGGGGACCTCGGAGACCCAGTACTTC.